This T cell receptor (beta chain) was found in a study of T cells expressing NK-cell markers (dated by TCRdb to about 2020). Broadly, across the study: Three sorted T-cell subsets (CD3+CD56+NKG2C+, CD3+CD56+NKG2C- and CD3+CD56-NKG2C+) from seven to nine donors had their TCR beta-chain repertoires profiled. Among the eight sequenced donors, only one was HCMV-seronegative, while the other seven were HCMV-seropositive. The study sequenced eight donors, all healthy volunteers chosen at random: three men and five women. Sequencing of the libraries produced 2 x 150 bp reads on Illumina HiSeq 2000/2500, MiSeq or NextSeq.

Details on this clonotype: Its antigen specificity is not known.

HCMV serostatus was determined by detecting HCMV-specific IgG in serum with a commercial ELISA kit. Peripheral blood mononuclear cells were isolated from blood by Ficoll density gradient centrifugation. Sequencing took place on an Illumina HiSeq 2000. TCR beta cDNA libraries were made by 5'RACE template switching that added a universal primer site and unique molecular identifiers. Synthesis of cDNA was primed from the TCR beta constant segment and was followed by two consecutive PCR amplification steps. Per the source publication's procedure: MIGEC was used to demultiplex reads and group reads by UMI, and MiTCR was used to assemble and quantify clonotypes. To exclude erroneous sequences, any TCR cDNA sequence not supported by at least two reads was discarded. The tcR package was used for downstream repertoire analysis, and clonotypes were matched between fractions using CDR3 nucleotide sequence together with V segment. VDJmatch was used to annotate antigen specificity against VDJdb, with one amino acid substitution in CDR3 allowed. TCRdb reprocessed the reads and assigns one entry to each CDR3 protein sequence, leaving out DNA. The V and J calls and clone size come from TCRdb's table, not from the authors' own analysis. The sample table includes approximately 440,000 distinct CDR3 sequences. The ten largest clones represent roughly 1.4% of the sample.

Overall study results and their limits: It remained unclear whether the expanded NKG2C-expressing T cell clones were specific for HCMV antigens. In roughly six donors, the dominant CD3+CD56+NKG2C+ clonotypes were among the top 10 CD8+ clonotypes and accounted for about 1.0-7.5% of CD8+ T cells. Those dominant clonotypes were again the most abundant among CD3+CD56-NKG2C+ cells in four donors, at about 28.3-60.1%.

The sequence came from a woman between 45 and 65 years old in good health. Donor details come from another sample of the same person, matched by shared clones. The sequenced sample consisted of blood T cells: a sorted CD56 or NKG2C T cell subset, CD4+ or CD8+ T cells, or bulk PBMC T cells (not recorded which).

For the CDR3, the sequence is CAMGRDTSGNTIYF. The V gene is TRBV10-3 and the J gene is TRBJ1-3; TCRdb's D gene call, TRBD1, goes unchecked for lack of DNA. Reading the germline V gene gives CDR1 ENHRY and CDR2 SYGVKD. The CDR3, from cysteine to phenylalanine, totals 14 residues. DNA for this receptor is not on file.